These 29 T cell receptor beta chains were sequenced from one sample in a study of memory CD4+ T cells and cytomegalovirus serostatus. Single viable CD3+CD4+CD8-CD45RO+ cells were sorted as the memory CD4+ T cells. Sequencing was performed with immunoSEQ multiplex PCR; in TCRdb, only in-frame clones are kept and a portion is missing. The repertoire holds 45,000 to 55,000 clones, roughly 79% seen once, with roughly 1.7% in the top ten. What was sequenced was memory CD4+ T cells from blood. The receptors were gathered from an adult in good health and CMV-seronegative.

The rearrangement uses TRBV20-1 and TRBJ1-2; D is ambiguous. Germline CDR1 is DFQATT and CDR2 is SNEGSKA (reference sequence). The CDR3 loop spans 11 amino acids. V was clipped by 4 bases and J by 3 bases, with 6 bases between them. In DNA, the CDR3 is TGCAGTGCTAAGGAGGACTATGGCTACACCTTC. Translating gives CSAKEDYGYTF.

This clone was seen only once. CDR3 DNA sequence: TGTGCCAGCCCCTTCGTCGCGGGAGGACGTTTTGATGGCTACACCTTC. Translation: CASPFVAGGRFDGYTF. V usage is TRBV28 and J usage is TRBJ1-2; no clear D gene. The CDR3 spans 16 residues. Deletions cut 8 bases from V and 6 bases from J, with 25 bases between. Germline V gives CDR1 MDHEN, CDR2 SYDVKM.

The V call is TRBV29-1, the J call TRBJ1-5, with a possible D match to TRBD1 (6 bases). Germline CDR1 is SQVTM and CDR2 is ANQGSEA. V was cut by 2 bases and J by 14 bases, with 10 bases left in between. CDR3 size: 10 residues. The CDR3 bases are TGCAGCGTTGAATACAGGGTCAAGCATTTT. This encodes CSVEYRVKHF.

This chain joins TRBV19 and TRBJ1-5; D is uncertain. The CDR3 consists of 13 residues. Germline values: CDR1 LNHDA, CDR2 SQIVND (reference sequence). Trimming stripped 1 base from V and 7 bases from J, with 8 bases between. This CDR3 is CASSIGERQPQHF. The CDR3 DNA is TGTGCCAGTAGTATAGGGGAGCGGCAGCCCCAGCATTTT. Based on the CDR3 plus reference TRBV19 and TRBJ1-5, the full variable domain is DGGITQSPKYLFRKEGQNVTLSCEQNLNHDAMYWYRQDPGQGLRLIYYSQIVNDFQKGDIAEGYSVSREKKESFPLTVTSAQKNPTAFYLCASSIGERQPQHFGDGTRLSIL.

The chain carries TRBV7-2 and TRBJ2-7; TRBD2 matches 10 bases. The CDR3 totals 19 residues. The ends lost 1 base at V and 0 bases at J; junction bases unmatched: 12. Per the germline V gene, CDR1 is SGHTA and CDR2 is FQGNSA. The CDR3 DNA is TGTGCCAGCAGCTTAGTGAGTCGGACTAGCGGACAGAGCTCCTACGAGCAGTACTTC. Translation: CASSLVSRTSGQSSYEQYF.

The genes are TRBV5-1 and TRBJ1-1; 9 bases line up with TRBD1. The CDR3 sequence is 16 residues long. V lost 4 bases, J lost 3 bases, and 10 bases stayed unmatched. In germline, CDR1 is SGHRS, CDR2 YFSETQ. CDR3: CASSQQQGAMDTEAFF. CDR3 DNA: TGCGCCAGCAGCCAACAACAGGGGGCTATGGACACTGAAGCTTTCTTT.

The rearrangement uses TRBV7-6 and TRBJ2-1; unclear D gene. The length of the CDR3 is 13 residues. Germline CDR1 is SGHVS and CDR2 is FNYEAQ. Trimming stripped 2 bases from V and 7 bases from J, with 9 bases between. In DNA, the CDR3 is TGTGCCAGCAGCTTAAACTTGGCTAATGAGCAGTTCTTC. Translation: CASSLNLANEQFF. The whole variable domain, remainder taken from reference TRBV7-6 and TRBJ2-1, is GAGVSQSPRYKVTKRGQDVALRCDPISGHVSLYWYRQALGQGPEFLTYFNYEAQQDKSGLPNDRFSAERPEGSISTLTIQRTEQRDSAMYRCASSLNLANEQFFGPGTRLTVL.

This chain connects TRBV27 to TRBJ1-5; 10 nucleotides match TRBD1. The germline gives CDR1 MNHEY, CDR2 SMNVEV (reference sequence). The CDR3 length is 14 residues. Trimming cost V 8 bases and J 6 bases; bases outside gene matches: 7. The CDR3 region has the DNA TGTGCCAGCCGAGGGGACAGGGGAGGTCAGCCCCAGCATTTT. Its protein is CASRGDRGGQPQHF.

The chain uses TRBV7-9 and TRBJ2-1; D may be TRBD1 (6 bases). CDR1 and CDR2 from the germline V gene are SEHNR and FQNEAQ (reference sequence). V was clipped by 6 bases and J by 7 bases, with 10 bases between them. The CDR3 loop spans 12 amino acids. For the CDR3, the DNA is TGTGCCAGCAGTTGGGGGCCGAATGAGCAGTTCTTC. The encoded protein is CASSWGPNEQFF.

V and J are TRBV7-9 and TRBJ2-1, with a tentative D call TRBD1 (6 bases). Germline CDR1 SEHNR, CDR2 FQNEAQ (reference sequence). The V end lost 5 bases, the J end lost 8 bases, and 19 bases lay between the germline ends. The CDR3 sequence is 15 residues long. The CDR3 bases are TGTGCCAGCAGCCCTTTAGGCAGGGGAATCGATGAGCAGTTCTTC. The encoded protein is CASSPLGRGIDEQFF.

This chain links TRBV19 with TRBJ2-7, with 8 bases lining up with TRBD2. From germline, CDR1 is LNHDA and CDR2 SQIVND (reference sequence). This CDR3 is built from 15 residues. Unmatched junction bases numbered 13, after V lost 7 bases and J lost 5 bases. This CDR3 is CASMASTAGDHEQYF. Written as DNA, the CDR3 is TGTGCCAGTATGGCCTCCACAGCGGGGGACCACGAGCAGTACTTC.

V is TRBV4-3 and J is TRBJ2-3; 8 bases map to TRBD1. Unmatched junction bases numbered 5, after V lost 0 bases and J lost 6 bases. Germline loops: CDR1 LGHNA, CDR2 YSLEER. The CDR3 loop spans 15 amino acids. This CDR3 is CASSQDPRGLDTQYF. In DNA, the CDR3 is TGCGCCAGCAGCCAAGACCCCAGGGGGCTGGATACGCAGTATTTT.

The chain combines TRBV5-6 with TRBJ1-1; D is undetermined. The V and J ends lost 0 bases and 7 bases respectively, with 7 bases between them. Per the germline V gene, CDR1 is SGHDT and CDR2 is YYEEEE. The CDR3 covers 12 residues. CDR3 region: CASSLGSHEAFF. In DNA form, the CDR3 reads TGTGCCAGCAGCTTGGGTAGCCATGAAGCTTTCTTT.

The chain carries TRBV7-9 and TRBJ2-7, with D perhaps matching TRBD2 (7 bases). V was pared by 6 bases and J by 4 bases, with 22 bases between. Per the germline V gene, CDR1 is SEHNR and CDR2 is FQNEAQ (reference sequence). The CDR3 runs 16 residues. The CDR3 spells CASRSLGGGPNYEQYF. Here the CDR3 DNA reads TGTGCCAGCAGATCCTTAGGGGGAGGGCCAAATTACGAGCAGTACTTC.

Concerning this clone: An end of the junction differs from the germline gene, which may be a read error. The chain combines TRBV7-7 with TRBJ2-7; D unclear. This CDR3 region has 13 residues. The germline gives CDR1 SSHAT, CDR2 FNYEAQ (reference sequence). CDR3 coding DNA: TGTGCTAGCAGCTTAGGTGTAGAGAGACCCCAGTACTTC. Amino acid sequence: CASSLGVERPQYF.

V gene TRBV4-2 combines with J gene TRBJ2-4, with TRBD1 identical over 10 bases. Germline trimming cut 5 bases from V and 5 bases from J; bases unmatched to any gene: 9. From germline, CDR1 is LGHNA and CDR2 YNFKEQ. The CDR3 contains 16 residues. The CDR3 loop is CASSSSFGTGENIQYF. The CDR3, as DNA: TGTGCCAGCAGCTCCAGTTTCGGGACAGGGGAAAACATTCAGTACTTC.

The chain links TRBV7-2 to TRBJ2-2; D gene ambiguous. The CDR3 has 13 residues. V lost 6 bases and J 2 bases, leaving 7 bases between the germline ends. Germline V lookup: CDR1 SGHTA, CDR2 FQGNSA. The CDR3 spells CASRRANTGELFF. CDR3 sequence (DNA): TGTGCCAGCAGACGGGCCAACACCGGGGAGCTGTTTTTT.

This clone ranks as medium-sized. V gene TRBV5-1 combines with J gene TRBJ1-2, with D tentatively TRBD1 (5 bases). The CDR3 has 13 amino acids. Germline V gene sequence: CDR1 SGHRS, CDR2 YFSETQ. Trimming left V 2 bases short and J 6 bases short, with 11 bases between. CDR3 in amino acids: CASSFEGGDGYTF. The CDR3 coding sequence is TGCGCCAGCAGCTTTGAGGGAGGGGATGGCTACACCTTC.

This clone was counted a single time. The chain is built from TRBV29-1 and TRBJ2-7; 7 nucleotides align to TRBD1. The J segment lost 1 base and the V segment lost 5 bases, leaving 11 bases of the junction unmatched. This CDR3 has 15 residues. Per the germline V gene, CDR1 is SQVTM and CDR2 is ANQGSEA. The CDR3 protein is CSVYLGQARSYEQYF. The DNA for the CDR3 is TGCAGCGTTTATCTTGGACAGGCTCGTTCCTACGAGCAGTACTTC.

This chain connects TRBV10-1 to TRBJ2-7; D remains ambiguous. Germline-derived CDR1 and CDR2 are WNHNN and SYGVQD (reference sequence). V was clipped by 4 bases and J by 1 base, with 11 bases between them. The CDR3 extends over 14 amino acids. For the CDR3, the DNA is TGCGCCAGCAGTGGGGGTGGCAAGTCCTACGAGCAGTACTTC. Its protein product is CASSGGGKSYEQYF.

The V call is TRBV27, the J call TRBJ1-2; a possible D gene is TRBD1 (6 bases). V gave up 5 bases and J gave up 3 bases, with 19 bases separating them. Germline-derived CDR1 and CDR2 are MNHEY and SMNVEV (reference sequence). The CDR3 sequence is 16 residues long. The CDR3 loop reads CASSTRNRQDHYGYTF. In DNA, the CDR3 is TGTGCCAGCAGTACCCGAAACCGACAGGATCACTATGGCTACACCTTC.

This clone was seen only a few times. The rearrangement joins TRBV11-1 to TRBJ2-2; tentative D call: TRBD1 (5 bases). CDR1 SGHAT and CDR2 FQDESV come from the germline V gene (reference sequence). V lost 2 bases and J 3 bases, leaving 10 bases between the germline ends. The CDR3 totals 15 residues. The CDR3 nucleotides are TGTGCCAGCAGCTTAATAGCCAGGGACACCGGGGAGCTGTTTTTT. Protein product: CASSLIARDTGELFF.

The genes are TRBV6-4 and TRBJ1-2; a weak D match, TRBD1 (6 bases). V gave up 6 bases and J gave up 1 base, with 9 bases separating them. Germline-derived CDR1 and CDR2 are MRHNA and SNTAGT. The CDR3 spans 13 residues. CDR3: CASRDSRNYGYTF. CDR3 DNA sequence: TGTGCCAGCAGGGACAGTCGTAACTATGGCTACACCTTC.

The chain links TRBV5-6 to TRBJ2-3, with D possibly TRBD1 on 5 matching bases. Per the germline V gene, CDR1 is SGHDT and CDR2 is YYEEEE. V was shortened by 2 bases and J by 1 base, with 8 bases between the two germline ends. The length of the CDR3 is 14 residues. Here the CDR3 reads CASSFRGGTDTQYF. In DNA, the CDR3 is TGTGCCAGCAGCTTTAGGGGTGGCACAGATACGCAGTATTTT. The whole variable domain, remainder taken from reference TRBV5-6 and TRBJ2-3, is DAGVTQSPTHLIKTRGQQVTLRCSPKSGHDTVSWYQQALGQGPQFIFQYYEEEERQRGNFPDRFSGHQFPNYSSELNVNALLLGDSALYLCASSFRGGTDTQYFGPGTRLTVL.

This clone has only one observation. This rearrangement joins TRBV7-3 to TRBJ2-5, with 9 bases identical to TRBD1. The CDR3 has 15 amino acids. In germline, CDR1 is SGHTA, CDR2 FQGTGA. Losses at the gene ends were 3 bases for V and 2 bases for J; bases not matched to a gene: 4. The DNA for the CDR3 is TGTGCCAGCAGCTTGGATGGACAGGGGCAAGAGACCCAGTACTTC. Its protein is CASSLDGQGQETQYF.

The chain links TRBV28 to TRBJ1-1; perhaps TRBD1 as D (5 bases). Between the trimmed V and J ends, which lost 6 bases and 5 bases, there was a span of 16 bases. The CDR3 loop spans 14 amino acids. Germline V gives CDR1 MDHEN, CDR2 SYDVKM. The CDR3 here is CASRIGGTSTEAFF. CDR3 DNA sequence: TGTGCCAGCAGGATTGGGGGGACGTCTACTGAAGCTTTCTTT.

The chain combines TRBV5-1 with TRBJ1-4, with TRBD1 identical over 9 bases. The ends lost 4 bases at V and 7 bases at J; junction bases unmatched: 5. CDR3 size: 14 residues. Looked up from germline, CDR1 is SGHRS and CDR2 is YFSETQ. This chain's CDR3 is CASSTRQGGEKLFF. In nucleotides, the CDR3 is TGCGCCAGCAGCACTCGACAGGGGGGTGAAAAACTGTTTTTT.

For this clone: This may be a read error: a much more frequent sequence differs by one nucleotide. J is TRBJ1-5 and V is TRBV7-2; D possibly corresponds to TRBD1 (5 bases). This CDR3 region has 13 residues. Per germline, CDR1 SGHTA and CDR2 FQGNSA. Trimming took off 2 bases at V and 6 bases at J, with 8 bases between the two ends. The CDR3 is CASSLQGGQPQHF. CDR3 nucleotide sequence: TGTGCCAGCAGCTTACAGGGAGGTCAGCCCCAGCATTTT.

This clone was seen a handful of times. The genes are TRBV2 and TRBJ2-2; no clear D. Germline V gene sequence: CDR1 SNHLY, CDR2 FYNNEI. This CDR3 region has 15 residues. V lost 4 bases and J lost 0, with 9 bases in between. CDR3 in amino acids: CASSVGGPNTGELFF. CDR3 nucleotides: TGTGCCAGCAGTGTAGGTGGACCGAACACCGGGGAGCTGTTTTTT.